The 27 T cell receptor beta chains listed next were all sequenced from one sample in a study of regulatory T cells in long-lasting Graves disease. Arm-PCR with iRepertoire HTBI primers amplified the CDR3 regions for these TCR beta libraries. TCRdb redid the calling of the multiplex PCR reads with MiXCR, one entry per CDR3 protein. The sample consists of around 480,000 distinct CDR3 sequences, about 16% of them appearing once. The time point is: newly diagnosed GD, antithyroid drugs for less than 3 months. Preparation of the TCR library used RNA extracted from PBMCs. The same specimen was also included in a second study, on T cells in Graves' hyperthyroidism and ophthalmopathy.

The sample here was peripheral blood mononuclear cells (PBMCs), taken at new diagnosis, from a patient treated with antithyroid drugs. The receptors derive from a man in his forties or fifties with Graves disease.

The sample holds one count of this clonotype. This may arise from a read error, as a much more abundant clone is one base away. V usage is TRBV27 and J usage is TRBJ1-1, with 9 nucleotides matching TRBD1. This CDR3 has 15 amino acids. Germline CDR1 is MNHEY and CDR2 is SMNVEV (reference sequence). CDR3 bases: TGTGCCAGCAGTTTATCCCGGGACAGGGCCACTGGAGCTTTCTTT. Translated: CASSLSRDRATGAFF.

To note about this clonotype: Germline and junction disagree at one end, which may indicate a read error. The CDR3 DNA reads TGCGCCAGCAGCTTAGGGGACAGCTCTGGAAACACCATACATTTT. Protein sequence: CASSLGDSSGNTIHF. The genes are TRBV5-1 and TRBJ1-3; 7 nucleotides match TRBD1. Per germline, CDR1 SGHRS and CDR2 YFSETQ. CDR3 length: 15 amino acids.

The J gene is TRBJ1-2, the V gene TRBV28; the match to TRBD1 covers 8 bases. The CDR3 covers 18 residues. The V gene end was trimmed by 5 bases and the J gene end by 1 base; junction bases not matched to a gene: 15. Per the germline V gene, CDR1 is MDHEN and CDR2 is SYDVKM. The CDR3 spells CASSKLPGQDSYNYGYTF. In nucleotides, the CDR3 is TGTGCCAGCAGTAAACTACCGGGACAGGATTCATATAACTATGGCTACACCTTC.

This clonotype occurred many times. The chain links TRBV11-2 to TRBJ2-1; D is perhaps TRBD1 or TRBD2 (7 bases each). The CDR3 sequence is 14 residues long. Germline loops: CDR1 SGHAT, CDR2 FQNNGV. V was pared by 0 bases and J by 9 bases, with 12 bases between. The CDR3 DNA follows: TGTGCCAGCAGCTTAGAACCAGGGGGGGGTGAGCAGTTCTTC. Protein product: CASSLEPGGGEQFF.

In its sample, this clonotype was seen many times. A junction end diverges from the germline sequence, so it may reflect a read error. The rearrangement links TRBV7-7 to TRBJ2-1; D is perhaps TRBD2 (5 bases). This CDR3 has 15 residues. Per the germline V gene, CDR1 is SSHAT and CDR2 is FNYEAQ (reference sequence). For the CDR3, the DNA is TGTGCTAGCAGCTTAGGGAGTCAATCCTACAATGAGCAGTTCTTC. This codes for CASSLGSQSYNEQFF.

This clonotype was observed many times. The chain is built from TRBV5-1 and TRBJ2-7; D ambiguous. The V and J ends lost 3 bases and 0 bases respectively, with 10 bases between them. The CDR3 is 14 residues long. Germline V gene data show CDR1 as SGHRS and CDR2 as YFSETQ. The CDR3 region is CASSYLQSSYEQYF. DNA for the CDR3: TGCGCCAGCAGCTATTTACAGAGCTCCTACGAGCAGTACTTC. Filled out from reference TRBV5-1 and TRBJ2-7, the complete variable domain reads KAGVTQTPRYLIKTRGQQVTLSCSPISGHRSVSWYQQTPGQGLQFLFEYFSETQRNKGNFPGRFSGRQFSNSRSEMNVSTLELGDSALYLCASSYLQSSYEQYFGPGTRLTVT.

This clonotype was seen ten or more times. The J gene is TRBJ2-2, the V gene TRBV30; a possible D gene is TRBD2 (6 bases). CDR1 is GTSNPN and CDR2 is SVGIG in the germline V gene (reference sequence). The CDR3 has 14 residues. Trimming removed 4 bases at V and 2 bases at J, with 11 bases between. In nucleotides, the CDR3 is TGTGCCTGGATGGGGGGAACCAACACCGGGGAGCTGTTTTTT. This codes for CAWMGGTNTGELFF.

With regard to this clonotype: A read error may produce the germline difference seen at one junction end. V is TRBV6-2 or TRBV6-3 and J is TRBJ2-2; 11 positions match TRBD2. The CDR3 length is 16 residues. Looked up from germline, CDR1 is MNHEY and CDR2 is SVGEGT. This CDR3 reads CASSYGTSGLGGGLFF. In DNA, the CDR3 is TGTGCCAGCAGTTACGGGACTAGCGGCCTAGGCGGGGGGCTGTTTTTT.

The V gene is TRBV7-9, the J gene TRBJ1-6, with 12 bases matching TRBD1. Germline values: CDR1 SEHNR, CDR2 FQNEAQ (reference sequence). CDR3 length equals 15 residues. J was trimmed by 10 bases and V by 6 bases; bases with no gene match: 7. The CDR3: CASSWGQGARSPLHF. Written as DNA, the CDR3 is TGTGCCAGCAGTTGGGGACAGGGGGCGCGGTCACCCCTCCACTTT.

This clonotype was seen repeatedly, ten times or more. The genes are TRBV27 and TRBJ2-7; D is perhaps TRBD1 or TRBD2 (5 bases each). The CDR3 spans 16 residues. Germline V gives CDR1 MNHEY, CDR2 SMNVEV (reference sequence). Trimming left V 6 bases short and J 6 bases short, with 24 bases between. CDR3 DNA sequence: TGTGCCAGCAGCGTATCCCGACAGATAGCGATTGGCGAGCAGTACTTC. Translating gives CASSVSRQIAIGEQYF.

This chain's CDR3 is CSAKGLQILLNTEAFF. CDR3 coding DNA: TGCAGTGCTAAGGGACTTCAGATCCTATTGAACACTGAAGCTTTCTTT. The rearrangement links TRBV20-1 to TRBJ1-1; possible D gene TRBD1, 5 bases. V dropped 4 bases and J dropped 0 bases, with 18 bases sitting between them. This CDR3 region has 16 residues. CDR1 is DFQATT and CDR2 is SNEGSKA in the germline V gene (reference sequence).

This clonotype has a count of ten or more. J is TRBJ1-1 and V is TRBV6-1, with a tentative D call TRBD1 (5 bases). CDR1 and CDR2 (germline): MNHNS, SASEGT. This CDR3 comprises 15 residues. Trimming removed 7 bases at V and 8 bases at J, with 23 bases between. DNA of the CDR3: TGTGCCAGCACCAAGAAAGGGGCCCGGGGAGGAGAAGCTTTCTTT. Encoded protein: CASTKKGARGGEAFF.

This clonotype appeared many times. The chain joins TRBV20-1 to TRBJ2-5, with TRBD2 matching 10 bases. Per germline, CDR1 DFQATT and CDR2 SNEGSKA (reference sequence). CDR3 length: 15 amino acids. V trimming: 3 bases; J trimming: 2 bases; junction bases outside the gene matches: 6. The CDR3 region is CSASPTSGAQETQYF. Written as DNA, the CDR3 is TGCAGTGCTAGTCCCACTAGCGGGGCTCAAGAGACCCAGTACTTC.

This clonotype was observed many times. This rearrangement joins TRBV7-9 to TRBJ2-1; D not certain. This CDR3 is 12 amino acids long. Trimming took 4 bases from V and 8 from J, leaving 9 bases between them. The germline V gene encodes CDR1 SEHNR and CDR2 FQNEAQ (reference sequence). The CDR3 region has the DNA TGTGCCAGCAGCTACGGACGGTATGAGCAGTTCTTC. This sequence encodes CASSYGRYEQFF.

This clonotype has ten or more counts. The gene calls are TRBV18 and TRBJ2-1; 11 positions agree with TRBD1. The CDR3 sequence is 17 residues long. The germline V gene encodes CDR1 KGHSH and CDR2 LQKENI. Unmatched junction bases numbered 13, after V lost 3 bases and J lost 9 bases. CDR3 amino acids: CASSPRTGGAVWVEQFF. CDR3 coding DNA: TGTGCCAGCTCACCCCGGACAGGGGGCGCAGTATGGGTTGAGCAGTTCTTC.

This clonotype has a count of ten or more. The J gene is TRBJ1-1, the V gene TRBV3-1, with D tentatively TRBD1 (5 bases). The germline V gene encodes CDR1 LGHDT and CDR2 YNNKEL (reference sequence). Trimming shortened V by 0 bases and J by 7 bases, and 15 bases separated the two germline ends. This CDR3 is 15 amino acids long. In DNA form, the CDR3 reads TGTGCCAGCAGCCAAGATGGGGCGGTCCCTTATGAAGCTTTCTTT. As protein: CASSQDGAVPYEAFF.

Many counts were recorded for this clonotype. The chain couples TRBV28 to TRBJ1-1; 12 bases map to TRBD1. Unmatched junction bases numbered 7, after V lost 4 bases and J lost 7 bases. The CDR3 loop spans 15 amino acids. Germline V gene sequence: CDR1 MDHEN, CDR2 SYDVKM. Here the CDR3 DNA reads TGTGCCAGCAGTTCCTTGGGGACAGGGGGCTTTGAAGCTTTCTTT. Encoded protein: CASSSLGTGGFEAFF.

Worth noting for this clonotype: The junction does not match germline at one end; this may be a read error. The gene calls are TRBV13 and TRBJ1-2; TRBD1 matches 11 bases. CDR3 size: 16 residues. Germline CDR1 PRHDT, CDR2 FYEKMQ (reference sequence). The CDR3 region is CASTKNGQGAGYGCTF. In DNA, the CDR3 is TGTGCCAGCACCAAAAACGGACAGGGGGCGGGTTATGGCTGCACCTTC.

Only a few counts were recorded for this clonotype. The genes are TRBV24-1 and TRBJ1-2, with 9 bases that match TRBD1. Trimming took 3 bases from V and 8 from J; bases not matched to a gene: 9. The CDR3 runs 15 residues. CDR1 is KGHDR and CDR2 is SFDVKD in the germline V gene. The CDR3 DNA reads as TGTGCCACCAGTGATCAAAAACAGGGGGCGGGCGGCTACACCTTC. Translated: CATSDQKQGAGGYTF.

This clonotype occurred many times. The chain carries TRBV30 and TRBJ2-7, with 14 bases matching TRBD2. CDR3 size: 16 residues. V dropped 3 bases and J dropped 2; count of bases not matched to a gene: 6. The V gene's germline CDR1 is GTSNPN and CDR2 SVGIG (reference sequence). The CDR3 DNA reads TGTGCCTGGAGACCCGGGACTAGCGGGGGTACCTACGAGCAGTACTTC. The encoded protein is CAWRPGTSGGTYEQYF.

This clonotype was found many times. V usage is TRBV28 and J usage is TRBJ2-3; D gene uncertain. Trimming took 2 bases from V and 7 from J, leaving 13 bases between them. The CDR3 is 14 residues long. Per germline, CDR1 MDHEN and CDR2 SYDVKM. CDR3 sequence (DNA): TGTGCCAGCAGTTTACTGACACGTCAAAATACGCAGTATTTT. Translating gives CASSLLTRQNTQYF.

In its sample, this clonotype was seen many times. The CDR3 region has the DNA TGTGCCAGCAGTCAAAAGCAGTACTTC. Translated: CASSQKQYF. V usage is TRBV2 and J usage is TRBJ2-7, with D uncertain. With 5 bases removed from V and 8 bases from J, the gap between germline ends came to 4 bases. The CDR3 totals 9 residues. Germline V gene data show CDR1 as SNHLY and CDR2 as FYNNEI. The whole variable domain, remainder taken from reference TRBV2 and TRBJ2-7, is EPEVTQTPSHQVTQMGQEVILRCVPISNHLYFYWYRQILGQKVEFLVSFYNNEISEKSEIFDDQFSVERPDGSNFTLKIRSTKLEDSAMYFCASSQKQYFGPGTRLTVT.

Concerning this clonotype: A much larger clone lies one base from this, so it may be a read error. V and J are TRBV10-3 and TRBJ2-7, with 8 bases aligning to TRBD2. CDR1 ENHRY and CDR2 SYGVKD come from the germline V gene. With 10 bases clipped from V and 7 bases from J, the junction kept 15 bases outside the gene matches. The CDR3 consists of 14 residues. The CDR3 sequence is CATWGGLGYNEQYF. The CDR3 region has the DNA TGTGCCACATGGGGGGGACTAGGCTACAATGAGCAGTACTTC.

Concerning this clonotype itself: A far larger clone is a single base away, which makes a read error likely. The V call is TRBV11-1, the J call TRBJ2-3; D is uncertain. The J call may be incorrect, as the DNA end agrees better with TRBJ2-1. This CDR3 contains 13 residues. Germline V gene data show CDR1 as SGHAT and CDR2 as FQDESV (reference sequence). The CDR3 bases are TGTGCCAGCAGCTTAGCACAGAACTACGAGCAGTTCTTC. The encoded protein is CASSLAQNYEQFF.

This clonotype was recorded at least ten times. The CDR3 sequence is CASSSGQGRGYTF. CDR3 nucleotides: TGTGCCAGCAGTTCCGGACAGGGGCGCGGCTACACCTTC. V is TRBV6-5 and J is TRBJ1-2, with 9 bases that match TRBD1. Trimming at V came to 4 bases and at J to 8 bases, leaving 5 bases not matched to a gene. The CDR3 is made up of 13 amino acids. From germline, CDR1 is MNHEY and CDR2 SVGAGI.

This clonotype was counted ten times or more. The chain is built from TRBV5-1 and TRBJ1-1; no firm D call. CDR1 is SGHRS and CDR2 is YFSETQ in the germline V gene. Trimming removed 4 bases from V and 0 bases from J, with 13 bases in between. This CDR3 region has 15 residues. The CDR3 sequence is CASSPLGALNTEAFF. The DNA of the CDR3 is TGCGCCAGCAGCCCCTTGGGTGCTTTGAACACTGAAGCTTTCTTT.

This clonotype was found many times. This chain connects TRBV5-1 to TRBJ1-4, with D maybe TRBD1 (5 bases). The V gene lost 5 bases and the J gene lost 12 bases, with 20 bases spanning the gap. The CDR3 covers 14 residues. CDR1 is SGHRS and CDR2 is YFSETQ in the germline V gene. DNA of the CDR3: TGCGCCAGCAGTCGGGACCCCTCCAAGGAACAACTGTTTTTT. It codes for CASSRDPSKEQLFF.